Below are 22 T cell receptor beta chains sequenced from a single sample in a study of blood T cells in healthy people across ages. A J-beta primer mix and a sample-barcoded 5' primer were used in a second PCR of about 7 to 12 cycles. TCRdb independently ran MiXCR on the 5' RACE reads; one entry per CDR3 protein. The data contain fewer than 2,000,000 distinct CDR3 sequences, more than 35% of them seen just once; the ten biggest clones take up more than 20%. Sequencing was performed on blood. These receptors were collected from a human donor in good health.

This chain uses TRBV27 with TRBJ2-6, with D perhaps being TRBD1 or TRBD2 (5 bases each). There are 17 residues in the CDR3. V lost 6 bases and J 0 bases, leaving 15 bases between the germline ends. Germline-derived CDR1 and CDR2 are MNHEY and SMNVEV (reference sequence). CDR3 nucleotide sequence: TGTGCCAGCAGGAATTTCTTGAGGGGCTCTGGGGCCAACGTCCTGACTTTC. This encodes CASRNFLRGSGANVLTF.

As to this clonotype: This likely comes from a read error, as the CDR3 has no conserved phenylalanine or tryptophan at its end. The chain links TRBV7-3 to TRBJ2-3; 9 bases are a match to TRBD2. This CDR3 is 14 amino acids long. V shed 5 bases, J shed 4 bases, and the junction held 4 bases outside the gene matches. Germline values: CDR1 SGHTA, CDR2 FQGTGA. The CDR3 loop is CASSPGLAADTQYV. CDR3 nucleotides: TGTGCCAGCAGCCCGGGACTAGCAGCAGATACGCAGTATGTT.

The chain uses TRBV12-5 and TRBJ2-4; the match to TRBD2 covers 9 bases. CDR3 size: 23 residues. Germline CDR1 LGHNT, CDR2 FRNRAP. With V trimmed by 0 bases and J by 13 bases, 34 bases remained unmatched. The CDR3 sequence: CASGLVYFGSRPQRTSEVDEQYF. The CDR3 coding sequence is TGTGCTAGTGGTTTGGTATATTTTGGCTCCCGTCCTCAAAGGACTAGCGAGGTAGATGAGCAGTACTTC. The variable domain in full, completed from reference TRBV12-5 and TRBJ2-4, reads DARVTQTPRHKVTEMGQEVTMRCQPILGHNTVFWYRQTMMQGLELLAYFRNRAPLDDSGMPKDRFSAEMPDATLATLKIQPSEPRDSAVYFCASGLVYFGSRPQRTSEVDEQYFGAGTRLSVL.

This clonotype was counted a few times. The CDR3 loop reads CASSLLRLAGARAGELFF. The CDR3 DNA reads TGTGCCAGCAGCTTATTACGACTAGCGGGGGCGCGCGCCGGGGAGCTGTTTTTT. This chain uses TRBV13 with TRBJ2-2; 12 bases agree with TRBD2. V lost 2 bases and J lost 6; bases outside the gene matches: 10. The CDR3 contains 18 residues. The germline V gene encodes CDR1 PRHDT and CDR2 FYEKMQ (reference sequence). The full variable domain, its missing parts supplied by reference TRBV13 and TRBJ2-2, is AAGVIQSPRHLIKEKRETATLKCYPIPRHDTVYWYQQGPGQDPQFLISFYEKMQSDKGSIPDRFSAQQFSDYHSELNMSSLELGDSALYFCASSLLRLAGARAGELFFGEGSRLTVL.

The genes are TRBV6-2 or TRBV6-3 and TRBJ1-5; D remains ambiguous. Per germline, CDR1 MNHEY and CDR2 SVGEGT. The ends were cut back, 7 bases at V and 0 bases at J, with 13 bases in the middle. The CDR3 consists of 15 residues. This chain's CDR3 is CASTHLIYSNQPQHF. CDR3 nucleotide sequence: TGTGCCAGCACGCACTTGATCTATAGCAATCAGCCCCAGCATTTT.

In this sample, this clonotype turned up many times. The rearrangement joins TRBV7-6 to TRBJ2-5; TRBD1 agrees at 7 bases. The germline V gene has CDR1 SGHVS and CDR2 FNYEAQ. This CDR3 spans 14 amino acids. Trimming cost V 5 bases and J 1 base; bases outside gene matches: 4. CDR3 sequence reads: CASSRGQIQETQYF. CDR3 DNA: TGTGCCAGCAGCCGGGGACAGATCCAAGAGACCCAGTACTTC.

This chain joins TRBV29-1 and TRBJ2-5, with D possibly being TRBD1 (6 bases). Trimming cost V 2 bases and J 5 bases, with 24 bases left between them. The CDR3 has 17 amino acids. Per germline, CDR1 SQVTM and CDR2 ANQGSEA. CDR3 sequence: CSVESPQGRQILETQYF. CDR3 nucleotide sequence: TGCAGCGTTGAATCTCCTCAGGGGAGACAAATATTGGAGACCCAGTACTTC. The whole variable domain, remainder taken from reference TRBV29-1 and TRBJ2-5, is SAVISQKPSRDICQRGTSLTIQCQVDSQVTMMFWYRQQPGQSLTLIATANQGSEATYESGFVIDKFPISRPNLTFSTLTVSNMSPEDSSIYLCSVESPQGRQILETQYFGPGTRLLVL.

This clonotype was counted only a few times. V and J are TRBV4-3 and TRBJ1-2, with D uncertain. Per germline, CDR1 LGHNA and CDR2 YSLEER. The CDR3 extends over 17 amino acids. V was shortened by 6 bases and J by 0 bases, with 20 bases between the two germline ends. The CDR3 region is CASSHLLGVPANYGYTF. The CDR3 region has the DNA TGCGCCAGCAGTCACCTCTTGGGAGTGCCCGCTAACTATGGCTACACCTTC.

The sample holds a few counts of this clonotype. The CDR3 here is CSVDPDIDSTDTQYF. The CDR3 DNA follows: TGCAGCGTTGACCCTGACATAGACAGCACAGATACGCAGTATTTT. The genes are TRBV29-1 and TRBJ2-3; D not resolved. Germline-derived CDR1 and CDR2 are SQVTM and ANQGSEA. V shed 3 bases and J shed 0 bases, with 13 bases lying between them. The CDR3 loop spans 15 amino acids.

For the CDR3, the DNA is TGTGCCAGCAGTTACTCGGGCAGAGACACAGATACGCAGTATTTT. Protein: CASSYSGRDTDTQYF. This rearrangement joins TRBV6-6 to TRBJ2-3; no clear D. The CDR3 sequence is 15 residues long. CDR1 and CDR2 from the germline V gene are MNHNY and SVGAGI (reference sequence). Trimming shortened V by 0 bases and J by 2 bases, and 9 bases separated the two germline ends.

The chain uses TRBV7-2 and TRBJ1-1; no reliable D call. This CDR3 region has 13 residues. V lost 1 base and J lost 7, with 10 bases in between. CDR1 is SGHTA and CDR2 is FQGNSA in the germline V gene. The CDR3 protein is CASSLGVFDEAFF. DNA for the CDR3: TGTGCCAGCAGCTTAGGGGTTTTTGATGAAGCTTTCTTT. The whole variable domain, remainder taken from reference TRBV7-2 and TRBJ1-1, is GAGVSQSPSNKVTEKGKDVELRCDPISGHTALYWYRQSLGQGLEFLIYFQGNSAPDKSGLPSDRFSAERTGGSVSTLTIQRTQQEDSAVYLCASSLGVFDEAFFGQGTRLTVV.

This clonotype has just one count. Relative to the germline gene, one junction end is altered; a read error may explain this. The V and J genes are TRBV7-2 and TRBJ2-7; 11 nucleotides match TRBD2. The CDR3 runs to 15 residues. Per germline, CDR1 SGHTA and CDR2 FQGNSA. DNA of the CDR3: TGTGCCTGCAGCTTAACTAGCGGGGGATCCTACGAGCAGTACTTC. This translates into CACSLTSGGSYEQYF.

CDR3 residues: CASSLVKGSQETQYF. The DNA for the CDR3 is TGTGCCAGCAGCTTGGTCAAGGGATCACAAGAGACCCAGTACTTC. The genes are TRBV5-4 and TRBJ2-5; no definite D call. Germline V lookup: CDR1 SGHNT, CDR2 YYREEE (reference sequence). Trimming left V 0 bases short and J 2 bases short, with 11 bases between. The CDR3 is 15 residues long.

Worth noting for this clonotype: A much larger clone differs from this one at a single base, so this may be a read error. The chain joins TRBV6-2 or TRBV6-3 to TRBJ2-5; no clear D. The CDR3 covers 18 residues. Germline CDR1 and CDR2: MNHEY and SVGEGT. The germline V and J ends were trimmed by 5 bases and 4 bases, with 26 bases remaining between them. CDR3 protein: CASSPGYRLVGSGETQYF. The CDR3, as DNA: TGTGCCAGCAGTCCCGGTTACCGTCTAGTGGGGTCGGGAGAGACCCAGTACTTC.

The genes are TRBV4-2 and TRBJ1-1, with D perhaps matching TRBD1 (5 bases). Trimming cost V 4 bases and J 7 bases, with 13 bases left between them. The V gene's germline CDR1 is LGHNA and CDR2 YNFKEQ. The CDR3 contains 13 residues. CDR3 loop: CASSRGGGFEAFF. Written as DNA, the CDR3 is TGTGCCAGCAGCCGGGGGGGAGGTTTTGAAGCTTTCTTT.

This clonotype showed up just a few times. The chain recombines TRBV28 with TRBJ2-1; D perhaps matches TRBD2 (6 bases). In germline, CDR1 is MDHEN, CDR2 SYDVKM. This CDR3 is built from 14 residues. V was clipped by 3 bases and J by 8 bases, with 14 bases between them. Written as DNA, the CDR3 is TGTGCCAGCAGTTTGAACGGAGGGTCGGATGAGCAGTTCTTC. This sequence encodes CASSLNGGSDEQFF.

This clonotype was seen only a few times. The chain couples TRBV29-1 to TRBJ2-1; no firm D call. The CDR3 contains 14 residues. CDR1 and CDR2 from the germline V gene are SQVTM and ANQGSEA. Between the trimmed V and J ends, which lost 4 bases and 5 bases, there was a span of 15 bases. The CDR3 DNA reads TGCAGCGTTGTCCGTAAATGGGTGGACAATGAGCAGTTCTTC. It is translated as CSVVRKWVDNEQFF.

Concerning this clonotype itself: A read error may explain this, as a much larger clone is one base away. The chain employs TRBV4-1 and TRBJ1-2, with D uncertain. The CDR3 spans 14 residues. The ends were cut back, 0 bases at V and 5 bases at J, with 10 bases in the middle. CDR1 is MGHRA, CDR2 YSYEKL, per germline. In DNA form, the CDR3 reads TGCGCCAGCAGCCAAGAGATGGCCAGGTATGGCTACACCTTC. It yields the protein CASSQEMARYGYTF.

The chain is built from TRBV12-3 or TRBV12-4 and TRBJ2-7, with 9 positions matching TRBD2. Trimming cost V 4 bases and J 0 bases; bases outside gene matches: 7. The CDR3 extends over 16 amino acids. CDR3 amino acids: CASSYSSGAYSYEQYF. The CDR3 DNA follows: TGTGCCAGCAGTTACTCTAGCGGGGCCTACTCCTACGAGCAGTACTTC.

This clonotype appeared a few times. The chain uses TRBV19 and TRBJ2-7; D perhaps matches TRBD2 (6 bases). Germline CDR1 reads LNHDA; CDR2 reads SQIVND (reference sequence). This CDR3 comprises 15 residues. V lost 6 bases and J lost 2, with 17 bases in between. The CDR3 DNA is TGTGCCAGTAGCCCCGGGGAAGCGGGCCCCTACGAGCAGTACTTC. Protein sequence: CASSPGEAGPYEQYF. Supplemented by reference TRBV19 and TRBJ2-7, the full variable domain reads DGGITQSPKYLFRKEGQNVTLSCEQNLNHDAMYWYRQDPGQGLRLIYYSQIVNDFQKGDIAEGYSVSREKKESFPLTVTSAQKNPTAFYLCASSPGEAGPYEQYFGPGTRLTVT.

This clonotype has a single count. This sequence joins TRBV6-5 and TRBJ1-5, with D perhaps TRBD1 (5 bases). V gave up 5 bases and J gave up 0 bases, with 14 bases separating them. From germline, CDR1 is MNHEY and CDR2 SVGAGI. The CDR3 runs 16 residues. For the CDR3, the DNA is TGTGCCAGCAGTCCCTGGGGGGGGTTTAGCAATCAGCCCCAGCATTTT. Translated: CASSPWGGFSNQPQHF.

This clonotype was observed a few times. This chain links TRBV2 with TRBJ2-5; D is ambiguous. V was shortened by 4 bases and J by 1 base, with 7 bases between the two germline ends. The germline V gene has CDR1 SNHLY and CDR2 FYNNEI. The CDR3 spans 13 residues. DNA of the CDR3: TGTGCCAGCAGTGGTGCTTCCCAAGAGACCCAGTACTTC. Residues: CASSGASQETQYF.